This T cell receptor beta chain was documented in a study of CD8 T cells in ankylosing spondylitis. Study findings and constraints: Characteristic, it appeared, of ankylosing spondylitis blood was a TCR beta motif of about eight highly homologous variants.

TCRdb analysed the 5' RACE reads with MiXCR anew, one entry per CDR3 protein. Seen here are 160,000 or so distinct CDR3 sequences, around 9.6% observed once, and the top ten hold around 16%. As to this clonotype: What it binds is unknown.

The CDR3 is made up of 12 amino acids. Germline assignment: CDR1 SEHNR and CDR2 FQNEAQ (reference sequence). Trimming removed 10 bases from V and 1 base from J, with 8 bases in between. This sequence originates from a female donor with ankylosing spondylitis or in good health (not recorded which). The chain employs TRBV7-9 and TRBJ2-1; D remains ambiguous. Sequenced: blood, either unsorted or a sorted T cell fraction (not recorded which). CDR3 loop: CATLSSYNEQFF. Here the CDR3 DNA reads TGTGCCACCTTGTCGTCCTACAATGAGCAGTTCTTC.